Below, one T cell receptor beta chain is given with its context. Some clones are missing from TCRdb's copy, which holds only in-frame ones; the method was immunoSEQ multiplex PCR. The sample has more than 85,000 clones, just over 90% seen once; the top ten hold 2% to 2.5%. This entry comes from a study of control samples from healthy donors and cancer patients. V shed 3 bases and J shed 1 base, with 15 bases lying between them. Germline values: CDR1 LGHDT, CDR2 YNNKEL (reference sequence). The CDR3 length is 16 residues. Sequences were obtained from blood. The chain combines TRBV3-1 (or the pseudogene TRBV3-2) with TRBJ2-5, with D tentatively TRBD2 (6 bases). This TCR derives from a woman aged 18-30 years in good health. The CDR3 DNA reads TGTGCCAGCAGCCAGGGACTGGCCCCCTCCCAAGAGACCCAGTACTTC. It encodes CASSQGLAPSQETQYF.